The 25 T cell receptor beta chains below were found in one sample sequenced in a study of T cell responses to AZD1222 COVID-19 vaccine. Assay used: immunoSEQ multiplex PCR; TCRdb lists only in-frame clones, some missing. This repertoire shows some 120,000 clones, roughly nine tenths found once; its top ten account for around 1.4%. Sequences were derived from peripheral blood, sampled 28 days after the second AZD1222 dose. The source is an adult who received the AZD1222 COVID-19 vaccine.

The V gene is TRBV21-1, the J gene TRBJ1-5; TRBD1 is the table's D call, not checked against the DNA. TRBV21-1 is listed as a pseudogene. The CDR3 spans 16 residues. CDR3 nucleotides: TGTGCCAGCAGCAAGCTCCCGGACAGGGGGGGACAGCCCCAGCATTTT. Its translation: CASSKLPDRGGQPQHF.

The rearrangement links TRBV28 to TRBJ1-4; a possible D gene is TRBD1 (5 bases). Germline V CDR1 and CDR2: MDHEN, SYDVKM. This CDR3 has 15 amino acids. V lost 3 bases and J 5 bases, leaving 13 bases between the germline ends. The CDR3 spells CASSLGAGWNEKLFF. CDR3 bases: TGTGCCAGCAGTTTGGGAGCAGGGTGGAATGAAAAACTGTTTTTT.

The genes are TRBV27 and TRBJ2-5; 9 positions agree with TRBD1. The ends lost 4 bases at V and 3 bases at J; junction bases unmatched: 6. CDR1 MNHEY and CDR2 SMNVEV come from the germline V gene (reference sequence). This CDR3 comprises 15 residues. For the CDR3, the DNA is TGTGCCAGCAGTTCACAGGGGGCAGCGGAAGAGACCCAGTACTTC. Its translation: CASSSQGAAEETQYF.

This chain links TRBV5-6 with TRBJ1-2; 7 bases are a match to TRBD1. The CDR3 is 14 amino acids. The germline CDR1 and CDR2 sequences are SGHDT and YYEEEE. The trim removed 2 bases at V and 4 bases at J, leaving 5 bases unmatched. This CDR3 reads CASSFGQGGYGYTF. In DNA, the CDR3 is TGTGCCAGCAGCTTCGGGCAGGGGGGCTATGGCTACACCTTC.

The chain couples TRBV5-6 to TRBJ2-7; D may be TRBD1 or TRBD2 (5 bases each). Germline CDR1 reads SGHDT; CDR2 reads YYEEEE. V gave up 0 bases and J gave up 0 bases, with 7 bases separating them. The CDR3 has 14 amino acids. The DNA for the CDR3 is TGTGCCAGCAGCTTGGGTGGGACCTCCTACGAGCAGTACTTC. This codes for CASSLGGTSYEQYF.

The chain combines TRBV7-9 with TRBJ1-5; D call uncertain. Trimming left V 5 bases short and J 2 bases short, with 10 bases between. CDR1 and CDR2 from the germline V gene are SEHNR and FQNEAQ (reference sequence). This CDR3 is built from 14 residues. The DNA of the CDR3 is TGTGCCAGCAGCCATGGTGGGGGCAATCAGCCCCAGCATTTT. Its translation is CASSHGGGNQPQHF.

The chain is built from TRBV27 and TRBJ2-7; a weak D match, TRBD1 (7 bases). V shed 10 bases and J shed 6 bases, with 19 bases lying between them. Germline CDR1 is MNHEY and CDR2 is SMNVEV (reference sequence). The CDR3 loop spans 13 amino acids. The CDR3 region is CATFRQGGSEQYF. In DNA, the CDR3 is TGTGCCACCTTCAGGCAGGGGGGAAGCGAGCAGTACTTC.

V and J are TRBV5-1 and TRBJ2-7; 8 nucleotides line up with TRBD1. The CDR3 spans 12 residues. V lost 4 bases, J lost 5 bases, and 2 bases stayed unmatched. Germline V gene sequence: CDR1 SGHRS, CDR2 YFSETQ. CDR3 in DNA: TGCGCCAGCAGCAGGGGACAGGACGAGCAGTACTTC. Protein sequence: CASSRGQDEQYF. Variable domain in full (rest from reference TRBV5-1 and TRBJ2-7): KAGVTQTPRYLIKTRGQQVTLSCSPISGHRSVSWYQQTPGQGLQFLFEYFSETQRNKGNFPGRFSGRQFSNSRSEMNVSTLELGDSALYLCASSRGQDEQYFGPGTRLTVT.

The chain combines TRBV7-8 with TRBJ2-2; TRBD1 might be the D (6 bases). The CDR3 runs to 16 residues. V lost 5 bases to trimming and J lost 5 bases, with 18 bases between them. Germline lookup yields CDR1 SGHVS and CDR2 FQNEAQ. CDR3 region: CASSLRDISFTGELFF. CDR3 coding DNA: TGTGCCAGCAGCCTCCGGGACATCTCCTTTACCGGGGAGCTGTTTTTT. Full variable domain (remainder filled in from reference TRBV7-8 and TRBJ2-2): GAGVSQSPRYKVAKRGQDVALRCDPISGHVSLFWYQQALGQGPEFLTYFQNEAQLDKSGLPSDRFFAERPEGSVSTLKIQRTQQEDSAVYLCASSLRDISFTGELFFGEGSRLTVL.

The CDR3 is CASSEVVGRYNEQFF. The CDR3 region has the DNA TGTGCCAGCAGTGAAGTGGTAGGCCGCTACAATGAGCAGTTCTTC. V is TRBV6-1 and J is TRBJ2-1; D is unresolved. V was pared by 1 base and J by 3 bases, with 10 bases between. CDR1 is MNHNS and CDR2 is SASEGT in the germline V gene. The length of the CDR3 is 15 residues.

The V and J genes are TRBV30 and TRBJ1-5; TRBD1 matches 9 bases. The CDR3 is made up of 14 amino acids. The V gene's germline CDR1 is GTSNPN and CDR2 SVGIG (reference sequence). The V gene end was trimmed by 3 bases and the J gene end by 4 bases; junction bases not matched to a gene: 4. CDR3 in DNA: TGTGCCTGGAGCCGGGACAGGGCTAATCAGCCCCAGCATTTT. It encodes CAWSRDRANQPQHF.

This clone was observed a few times. The chain couples TRBV11-2 to TRBJ2-1, with 8 bases aligning to TRBD2. Germline trimming cut 4 bases from V and 0 bases from J; bases unmatched to any gene: 11. Looked up from germline, CDR1 is SGHAT and CDR2 is FQNNGV. The CDR3 contains 18 residues. CDR3: CASSSGGIAESSYNEQFF. CDR3 DNA: TGTGCCAGCAGCTCGGGGGGGATAGCAGAAAGCTCCTACAATGAGCAGTTCTTC.

As DNA, the CDR3 is TGTGCCAGCAGCCCCTCGGCCCGTTTCTCCTACGAGCAGTACTTC. This translates into CASSPSARFSYEQYF. The genes are TRBV27 and TRBJ2-7; D unclear. Trimming stripped 6 bases from V and 0 bases from J, with 15 bases between. The length of the CDR3 is 15 residues. CDR1 and CDR2 from the germline V gene are MNHEY and SMNVEV (reference sequence).

This clone came up once. This chain uses TRBV14 with TRBJ2-7; D call uncertain. The CDR3 totals 13 residues. The V end lost 2 bases, the J end lost 3 bases, and 8 bases lay between the germline ends. Germline loops: CDR1 SGHDN, CDR2 FVKESK. The CDR3 DNA sequence: TGTGCCAGCAGCCAACCCAACGGCTACGAGCAGTACTTC. Amino acids: CASSQPNGYEQYF.

The chain has TRBV5-4 and TRBJ2-3; TRBD1 agrees at 8 bases. V was clipped by 4 bases and J by 1 base; unmatched bases: 5. CDR1 is SGHNT and CDR2 is YYREEE in the germline V gene (reference sequence). This CDR3 region has 15 residues. The CDR3 sequence is CASSPAGQGTDTQYF. The CDR3 DNA is TGTGCCAGCAGCCCGGCGGGACAGGGCACAGATACGCAGTATTTT. The variable domain in full, with the rest retrieved from reference TRBV5-4 and TRBJ2-3, is ETGVTQSPTHLIKTRGQQVTLRCSSQSGHNTVSWYQQALGQGPQFIFQYYREEENGRGNFPPRFSGLQFPNYSSELNVNALELDDSALYLCASSPAGQGTDTQYFGPGTRLTVL.

In this sample, this clone turned up a few times. V gene TRBV7-3 combines with J gene TRBJ1-1; D unclear. The V gene lost 4 bases and the J gene lost 11 bases, with 14 bases spanning the gap. This CDR3 contains 12 residues. Germline lookup yields CDR1 SGHTA and CDR2 FQGTGA. The CDR3 sequence: CASSSPGRAAFF. Here the CDR3 DNA reads TGTGCCAGCAGCTCCCCCGGGAGGGCCGCTTTCTTT.

The CDR3 region is CASSPGYATNEKLFF. CDR3 nucleotide sequence: TGCGCCAGCAGCCCCGGATATGCAACTAATGAAAAACTGTTTTTT. This chain uses TRBV5-1 with TRBJ1-4; D is ambiguous. This CDR3 is built from 15 residues. V lost 4 bases to trimming and J lost 0 bases, with 10 bases between them. Germline lookup yields CDR1 SGHRS and CDR2 YFSETQ. Full variable domain (remainder filled in from reference TRBV5-1 and TRBJ1-4): KAGVTQTPRYLIKTRGQQVTLSCSPISGHRSVSWYQQTPGQGLQFLFEYFSETQRNKGNFPGRFSGRQFSNSRSEMNVSTLELGDSALYLCASSPGYATNEKLFFGSGTQLSVL.

There are a few counts of this clone. V usage is TRBV19 and J usage is TRBJ2-5; 8 bases are a match to TRBD2. The CDR3 has 16 residues. The V segment lost 1 base and the J segment 4 bases; nucleotides outside the gene matches: 8. Germline V CDR1 and CDR2: LNHDA, SQIVND (reference sequence). DNA for the CDR3: TGTGCCAGTAGTATAGTTAACCTAGCGGGTACAGAGACCCAGTACTTC. Translation gives CASSIVNLAGTETQYF.

As regards this clone: The junction and the germline gene differ at one end; a read error may be behind it. V is TRBV5-1 and J is TRBJ2-3; perhaps D is TRBD1 or TRBD2 (5 bases each). The CDR3 loop spans 11 amino acids. Germline CDR1 reads SGHRS; CDR2 reads YFSETQ. The CDR3, as DNA: TGCGCCAGCAGCTCCCTGGGGGTGCGCGTTTTT. As protein: CASSSLGVRVF.

V is TRBV11-2 and J is TRBJ2-7; unclear D gene. Germline loops: CDR1 SGHAT, CDR2 FQNNGV. This CDR3 is built from 12 residues. The V end was cut by 8 bases, the J end by 0 bases, with 8 bases between. CDR3: CASGRSSYEQYF. CDR3 nucleotide sequence: TGTGCCAGCGGCAGGAGCTCCTACGAGCAGTACTTC.

The chain links TRBV7-3 to TRBJ2-7, with D possibly TRBD1 on 5 matching bases. Germline CDR1 reads SGHTA; CDR2 reads FQGTGA. V was cut by 2 bases and J by 6 bases, with 11 bases left in between. The CDR3 spans 13 residues. CDR3 nucleotide sequence: TGTGCCAGCAGCTTAGAACAGCAGGGCGAGCAGTACTTC. The encoded protein is CASSLEQQGEQYF.

The chain employs TRBV28 and TRBJ1-1; D gene unclear. Trimming left V 1 base short and J 0 bases short, with 6 bases between. The germline V gene encodes CDR1 MDHEN and CDR2 SYDVKM. The CDR3 has 14 residues. Here the CDR3 reads CASSLSQMNTEAFF. As DNA, the CDR3 is TGTGCCAGCAGTTTATCCCAGATGAACACTGAAGCTTTCTTT.

This chain links TRBV7-2 with TRBJ2-3, with D possibly being TRBD2 (6 bases). The V gene lost 4 bases and the J gene lost 5 bases, with 13 bases spanning the gap. Looked up from germline, CDR1 is SGHTA and CDR2 is FQGNSA. This CDR3 is built from 14 residues. This CDR3 reads CASSWGGPGDTQYF. The CDR3 bases are TGTGCCAGCAGCTGGGGAGGCCCCGGAGATACGCAGTATTTT. Drawing the rest from reference TRBV7-2 and TRBJ2-3, the complete variable domain is GAGVSQSPSNKVTEKGKDVELRCDPISGHTALYWYRQSLGQGLEFLIYFQGNSAPDKSGLPSDRFSAERTGGSVSTLTIQRTQQEDSAVYLCASSWGGPGDTQYFGPGTRLTVL.

The chain has TRBV7-9 and TRBJ1-1; D is unresolved. V lost 0 bases, J lost 3 bases, and 2 bases lay in between. The CDR3 totals 12 residues. Germline assignment: CDR1 SEHNR and CDR2 FQNEAQ (reference sequence). CDR3 in amino acids: CASSLAHTEAFF. Here the CDR3 DNA reads TGTGCCAGCAGCTTAGCGCACACTGAAGCTTTCTTT.

V usage is TRBV18 and J usage is TRBJ1-3, with a possible D match to TRBD1 (5 bases). Germline CDR1 is KGHSH and CDR2 is LQKENI. The CDR3 contains 11 residues. With 6 bases removed from V and 8 bases from J, the gap between germline ends came to 8 bases. The CDR3, as DNA: TGTGCCAGCTCTCCGGGGGACACCATATATTTT. This encodes CASSPGDTIYF.